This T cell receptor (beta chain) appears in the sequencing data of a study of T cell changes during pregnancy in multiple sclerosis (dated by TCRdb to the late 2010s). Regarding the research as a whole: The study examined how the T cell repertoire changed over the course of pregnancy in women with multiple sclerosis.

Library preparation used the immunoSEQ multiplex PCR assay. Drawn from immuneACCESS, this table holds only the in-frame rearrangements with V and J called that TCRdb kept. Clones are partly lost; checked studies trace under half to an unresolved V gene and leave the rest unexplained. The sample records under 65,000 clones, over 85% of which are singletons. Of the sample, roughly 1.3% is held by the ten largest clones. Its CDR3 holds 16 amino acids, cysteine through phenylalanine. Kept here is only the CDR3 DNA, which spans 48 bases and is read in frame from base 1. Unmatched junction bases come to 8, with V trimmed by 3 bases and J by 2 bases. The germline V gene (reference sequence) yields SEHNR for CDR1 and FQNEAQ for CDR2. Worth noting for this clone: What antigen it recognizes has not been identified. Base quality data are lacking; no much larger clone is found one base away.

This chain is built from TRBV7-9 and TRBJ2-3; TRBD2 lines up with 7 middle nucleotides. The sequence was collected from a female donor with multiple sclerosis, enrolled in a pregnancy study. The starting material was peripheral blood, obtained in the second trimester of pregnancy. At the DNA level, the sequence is TGTGCCAGCAGCTTCACTAGCCGGGGGGACACAGATACGCAGTATTTT. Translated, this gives CASSFTSRGDTDTQYF.